This T cell receptor beta chain is from a study of T cell responses to AZD1222 COVID-19 vaccine. Study outcomes and limitations: At 160-218 and 743-854, vaccine-associated CD4 TCRs were dominant, and they spanned spike. Just six or seven AZD1222 recipients tested seropositive at baseline.

Here immunoSEQ multiplex PCR was the method, and the copy in TCRdb shows in-frame clones only, minus some. The sample contains 100,000 to 150,000 clones, about nine tenths of which appear only once. This clone turned up a few times. Its cognate antigen is unknown. Trimming removed 5 bases from V and 8 bases from J; junction bases left unmatched: 10. Germline lookup yields CDR1 SGHAT and CDR2 FQNNGV. The CDR3 totals 16 residues. The starting material was peripheral blood, obtained on day 0 of AZD1222 vaccination. This sequence joins TRBV11-2 and TRBJ2-1; 12 positions agree with TRBD2. The TCR originated in an adult in good health. CDR3 region: CASSKTSGSSTDEQFF. The DNA for the CDR3 is TGTGCCAGCAGCAAGACTAGCGGGAGTTCTACGGATGAGCAGTTCTTC.